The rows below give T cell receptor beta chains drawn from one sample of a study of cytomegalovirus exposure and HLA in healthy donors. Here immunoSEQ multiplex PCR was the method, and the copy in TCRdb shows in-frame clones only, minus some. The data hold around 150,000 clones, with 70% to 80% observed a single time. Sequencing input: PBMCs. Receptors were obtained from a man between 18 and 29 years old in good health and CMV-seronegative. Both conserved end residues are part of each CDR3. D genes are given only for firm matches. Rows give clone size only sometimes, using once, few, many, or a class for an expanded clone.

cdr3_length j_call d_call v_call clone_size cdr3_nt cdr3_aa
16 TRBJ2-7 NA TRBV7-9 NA TGTGCCAGCAGCTTAATAGAGGGCATCTTCGCCTACGAGCAGTACTTC CASSLIEGIFAYEQYF
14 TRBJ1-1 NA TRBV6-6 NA TGTGCCAGTAATAATCAGGGTCTATACACTGAAGCTTTCTTT CASNNQGLYTEAFF
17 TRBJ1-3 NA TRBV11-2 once TGTGCCAGCAGCTTAGATCTGGGCAGGGTACCTGGAAACACCATATATTTT CASSLDLGRVPGNTIYF
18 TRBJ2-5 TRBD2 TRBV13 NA TGTGCCAGCAGCTCCCGGGGACTAGCGGGAGGGCTCGGGGAGACCCAGTACTTC CASSSRGLAGGLGETQYF
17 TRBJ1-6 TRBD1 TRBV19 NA TGTGCCAGTAGGGGGACAGTCGATAGCTCCTATAATTCACCCCTCCACTTT CASRGTVDSSYNSPLHF
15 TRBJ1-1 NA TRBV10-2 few TGCGCCACCAATGACCTCAGGCGAATGAACACTGAAGCTTTCTTT CATNDLRRMNTEAFF
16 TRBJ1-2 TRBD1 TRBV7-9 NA TGTGCCAGCAGCTTAGTCCCGGGACAGGGTGTCGATGGCTACACCTTC CASSLVPGQGVDGYTF
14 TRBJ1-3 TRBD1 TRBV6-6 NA TGTGCCAGCAGGGGGCACAGGGGGGGAAACACCATATATTTT CASRGHRGGNTIYF
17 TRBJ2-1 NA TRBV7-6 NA TGTGCCAGCAGCTCCCGCTATGGCGGGATTTCCTACAATGAGCAGTTCTTC CASSSRYGGISYNEQFF
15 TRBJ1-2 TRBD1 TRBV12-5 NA TGTGCTAGTGGTTTGGGGACCCGGACAGGGGGAGGCTACACCTTC CASGLGTRTGGGYTF
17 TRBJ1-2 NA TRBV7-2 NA TGTGCCAGCAGCTTAGCCGTGGGGGGTCCCAGCCACTATGGCTACACCTTC CASSLAVGGPSHYGYTF
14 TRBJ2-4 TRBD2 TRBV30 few TGTGCCTGGAGATGGGGGAGGGGAAAAAACATTCAGTACTTC CAWRWGRGKNIQYF
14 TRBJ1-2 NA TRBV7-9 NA TGTGCCAGCAGCTTAGGACAGACGAACTATGGCTACACCTTC CASSLGQTNYGYTF
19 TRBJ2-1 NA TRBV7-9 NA TGTGCCAGCAGTCATATACTCCAACGGGACAACAGACCGTACAATGAGCAGTTCTTC CASSHILQRDNRPYNEQFF
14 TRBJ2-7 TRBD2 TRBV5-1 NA TGCGCCAGCAGCTTGTGGACTAGCGGGGGCGAGCAGTACTTC CASSLWTSGGEQYF
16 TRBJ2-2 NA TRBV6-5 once TGTGCCAGCAGTTACCTATCCTATTCAAACACCGGGGAGCTGTTTTTT CASSYLSYSNTGELFF
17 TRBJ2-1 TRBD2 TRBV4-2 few TGTGCCAGCAGCCAAGATTCCGCTAGCGGGACGTACAATGAGCAGTTCTTC CASSQDSASGTYNEQFF
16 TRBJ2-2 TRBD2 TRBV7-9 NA TGTGCCAGCAGCTCTAGCGGGGGCCGGATAGCCGGGGAGCTGTTTTTT CASSSSGGRIAGELFF
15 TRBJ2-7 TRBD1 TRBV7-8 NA TGTGCCAGCAGTCCCAGACAGGGGGAAATCTACGAGCAGTACTTC CASSPRQGEIYEQYF
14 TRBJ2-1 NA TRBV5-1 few TGCGCCAGCAGCTTGGGACAGCTATACAATGAGCAGTTCTTC CASSLGQLYNEQFF
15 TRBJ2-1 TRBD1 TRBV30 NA TGTGCCTGGGCCCTTGAGGGGGCGTTTGGTGATGAGCAGTTCTTC CAWALEGAFGDEQFF
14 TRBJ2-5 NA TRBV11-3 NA TGTGCCAGCAGCCCTCGGGACACCCAAGAGACCCAGTACTTC CASSPRDTQETQYF
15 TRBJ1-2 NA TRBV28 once TGTGCCAGCAGTTCCCCCGGGGGAATAGATAGAGGCTACACCTTC CASSSPGGIDRGYTF
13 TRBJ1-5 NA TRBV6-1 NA TGTGCCAGCAGGGAGACAGGCAATCAGCCCCAGCATTTT CASRETGNQPQHF
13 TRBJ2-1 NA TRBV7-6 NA TGTGCCAGCAGCTTACTACTAGCTCCGGAGCAGTTCTTC CASSLLLAPEQFF
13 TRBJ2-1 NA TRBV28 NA TGTGCCAGCAGTCCACCCCCCCGGGGTGAGCAGTTCTTC CASSPPPRGEQFF
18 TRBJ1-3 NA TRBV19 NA TGTGCCAGTAGTATTGGGTTAAGAGGGCTCGTCTCTGGAAACACCATATATTTT CASSIGLRGLVSGNTIYF
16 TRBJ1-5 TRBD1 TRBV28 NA TGTGCCAGCAGTTTGGTACAGGGGGCGAATGATCAGCCCCAGCATTTT CASSLVQGANDQPQHF
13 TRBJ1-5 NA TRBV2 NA TGTGCCAGCAGGGGAGGGCACGGTCAGCCCCAGCATTTT CASRGGHGQPQHF
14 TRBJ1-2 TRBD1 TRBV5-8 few TGTGCCAGCAGCTACCGGACAGGGGGGTATGGCTACACCTTC CASSYRTGGYGYTF
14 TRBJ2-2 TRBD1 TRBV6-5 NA TGTGCCAGCAGCCGGGACAGGTACACCGGGGAGCTGTTTTTT CASSRDRYTGELFF
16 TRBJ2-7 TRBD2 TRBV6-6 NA TGTGCCAGCAGTTTACCCTTGGCTAGCGGGGACTACGAGCAGTACTTC CASSLPLASGDYEQYF
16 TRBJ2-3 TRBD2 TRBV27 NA TGTGCCAGCAGTTCATCTAGCGGGAGTGTTGGAGGTACGCAGTATTTT CASSSSSGSVGGTQYF
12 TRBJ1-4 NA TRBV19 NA TGTGCCAGTAGCAGCGAGGGTGAAAAACTGTTTTTT CASSSEGEKLFF
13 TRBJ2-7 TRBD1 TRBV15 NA TGTGCCACCAGCGGGGGACAGGGGGATAAGCAGTACTTC CATSGGQGDKQYF
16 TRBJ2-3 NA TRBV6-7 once TGTGCCAGCAGTCGCGGTGGCGGGAAAGTATCGGATACGCAGTATTTT CASSRGGGKVSDTQYF
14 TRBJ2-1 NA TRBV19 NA TGTGCCAGTAGTATCCTATACTCCTACAATGAGCAGTTCTTC CASSILYSYNEQFF
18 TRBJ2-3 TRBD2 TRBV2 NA TGTGCCAGCAGTTTACTAGCGGGAGGGGGCTCTAGCACAGATACGCAGTATTTT CASSLLAGGGSSTDTQYF
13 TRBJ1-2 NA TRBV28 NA TGTGCCAGCAGCATTGGGGGGAACTATGGCTACACCTTC CASSIGGNYGYTF
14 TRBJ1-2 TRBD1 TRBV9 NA TGTGCCAGCAGTCCCCCAACAGGGGTCTACGGCTACACCTTC CASSPPTGVYGYTF
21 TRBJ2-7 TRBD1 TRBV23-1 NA TGCGCCAGCAGTCAATCCGGGACCCGGGACAGGGGGCTAACTCATGTCCACGAGCAGTACTTC CASSQSGTRDRGLTHVHEQYF
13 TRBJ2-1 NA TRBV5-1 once TGCGCCAGCAGCTTGGCCGCGGTTTGGGAGCAGTTCTTC CASSLAAVWEQFF